This entry concerns a single T cell receptor beta chain. The sample belongs to a study of blood T cells in healthy people across ages. Germline assignment: CDR1 MNHEY and CDR2 SMNVEV (reference sequence). CDR3 length equals 16 residues. V was clipped by 2 bases and J by 2 bases, with 14 bases between them. Then a second PCR, running about 6 to 12 cycles, was carried out with a sample-barcoded 5' primer and a J-beta primer mix. MiXCR, applied by TCRdb to the 5' RACE reads, yields one record per CDR3 protein. In the table there are over 1,200,000 distinct CDR3 sequences, approximately 59% of which are singletons.

The chain couples TRBV27 to TRBJ2-3, with D maybe TRBD2 (5 bases). This TCR was recovered from a man aged 18 to 29 in good health. The sequenced sample consisted of blood. The DNA of the CDR3 is TGTGCCAGCAGTTTACTAGGGAGCCTAAACACAGATACGCAGTATTTT. Translation: CASSLLGSLNTDTQYF.